These T cell receptor beta chains were read from a single sample in a study of T cell responses to AZD1222 COVID-19 vaccine. Assay: immunoSEQ multiplex PCR; the TCRdb copy retains only in-frame clones and omits some. The sample includes 65,000 to 90,000 clones, nearly 90% of them seen just once. The sequences come from peripheral blood, collected 28 days after the second AZD1222 dose. The source of these receptors is an adult who received the AZD1222 COVID-19 vaccine. Both conserved end residues are part of each CDR3. A D gene is named only where the DNA matches it firmly.

d_gene	v_gene	j_gene	CDR3aa
-	TRBV6-6	TRBJ1-1	CASRNWGNTEAFF
TRBD2	TRBV5-1	TRBJ2-1	CASSLGLVDYNEQFF
-	TRBV9	TRBJ2-1	CASSVDKGFSSYNEQFF
-	TRBV15	TRBJ1-2	CATSRVEGLGGYTF
-	TRBV19	TRBJ2-1	CASLGGSGSYNEQFF
-	TRBV6-2/TRBV6-3	TRBJ1-5	CASSLVLGLAGSNQPQHF
TRBD1	TRBV30	TRBJ1-5	CAWSRDSVHQPQHF
TRBD2	TRBV27	TRBJ2-1	CASSLSGNYNEQFF
-	TRBV6-5	TRBJ1-1	CASSYSSRGNTEAFF
TRBD2	TRBV5-1	TRBJ2-7	CASSPRGAGASYEQYF
TRBD2	TRBV3-1/TRBV3-2	TRBJ2-5	CASSPLTGASGQETQYF
TRBD1	TRBV13	TRBJ2-7	CASSEQGAPREQYF
-	TRBV2	TRBJ2-5	CASSLSHVRKETQYF
TRBD1	TRBV4-3	TRBJ1-3	CASSQDYGRQGVSGNTIYF
-	TRBV11-2	TRBJ2-7	CASRTSSSYEQYF
-	TRBV27	TRBJ1-6	CASMGNNSPLHF
-	TRBV18	TRBJ2-7	CASSPPGASYEQYF
-	TRBV5-8	TRBJ2-1	CASSAGDHYNEQFF
-	TRBV19	TRBJ2-7	CASSGTDASEQYF
TRBD1	TRBV6-2/TRBV6-3	TRBJ2-7	CASSPPGQGHQYF
TRBD1	TRBV27	TRBJ1-2	CASSPEDRSSANYGYTF
TRBD1	TRBV2	TRBJ1-5	CASSPRQGRINQPQHF
TRBD1	TRBV19	TRBJ1-4	CASSPTGGREKLFF
TRBD1	TRBV3-1/TRBV3-2	TRBJ2-1	CASSRGQGPNNEQFF
TRBD1	TRBV10-3	TRBJ1-4	CAISEDRGLDEKLFF
-	TRBV6-4	TRBJ1-4	CASSEGQSENEKLFF
TRBD1	TRBV10-3	TRBJ2-2	CATGQVTGELFF
-	TRBV3-1/TRBV3-2	TRBJ2-1	CASSHGDFYNEQFF
-	TRBV12-3/TRBV12-4	TRBJ2-7	CASSLGYSYEQYF
-	TRBV30	TRBJ1-5	CAWSVGVQGQPQHF
-	TRBV2	TRBJ1-5	CASSEDWGGNQPQHF
-	TRBV19	TRBJ1-1	CASRPVMSEAFF
TRBD2	TRBV11-2	TRBJ2-5	CASSPRTSGPQETQYF
TRBD2	TRBV11-1	TRBJ2-7	CASSLNMGAGGLEQYF
-	TRBV4-3	TRBJ1-5	CASSQDMGNQPQHF
TRBD2	TRBV29-1	TRBJ2-1	CSVEPLAVQSSYNEQFF
-	TRBV9	TRBJ2-4	CASSVEWGPVPIQYF
TRBD2	TRBV19	TRBJ2-7	CASSKDRPGLGLGVVEQYF
-	TRBV7-2	TRBJ1-5	CASSPGPSNQPQHF